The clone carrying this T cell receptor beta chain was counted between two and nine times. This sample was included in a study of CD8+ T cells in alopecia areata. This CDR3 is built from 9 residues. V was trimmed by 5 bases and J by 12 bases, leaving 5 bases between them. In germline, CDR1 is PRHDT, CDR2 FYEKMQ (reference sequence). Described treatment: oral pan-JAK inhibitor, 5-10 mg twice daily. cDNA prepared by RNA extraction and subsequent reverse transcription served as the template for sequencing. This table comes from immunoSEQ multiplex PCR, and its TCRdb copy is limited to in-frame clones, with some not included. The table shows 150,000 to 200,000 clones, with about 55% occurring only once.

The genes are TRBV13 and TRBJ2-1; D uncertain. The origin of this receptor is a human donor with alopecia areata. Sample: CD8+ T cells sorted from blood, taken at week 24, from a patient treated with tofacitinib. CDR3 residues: CASSNPQFF. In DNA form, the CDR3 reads TGTGCCAGCAGCAACCCGCAGTTCTTC.